This T cell receptor beta chain was documented in a study of shared clonotypes between healthy human individuals. Study at large: Donors were two women and a few men aged 18 to 49.

The ends lost 4 bases at V and 4 bases at J; junction bases unmatched: 2. CDR1 and CDR2 from the germline V gene are MNHEY and SMNVEV (reference sequence). The CDR3 runs to 13 residues. Every subset's genomic DNA went evenly onto several immunoSEQ plates. Repertoires were generated with immunoSEQ multiplex PCR, while TCRdb's copy carries only in-frame clones and drops some. The sample holds over 750,000 clones, about 97% seen once. Overall study findings and caveats: Estimated richness values were generally larger in naive subsets than in memory subsets.

Turning to this clone: Antigen specificity is unknown.

The naive CD8 fraction comprised CD45RO-negative cells positively selected for CCR7 and excluded terminally differentiated effector memory CD45RA+ cells. This rearrangement joins TRBV27 to TRBJ1-2; 8 nucleotides line up with TRBD1. Sequenced sample: naive CD8+ T cells sorted from blood. The receptor was isolated from a man aged 30-40 years in good health. This CDR3 is CASSSGGFYGYTF. The CDR3, as DNA: TGTGCCAGCAGTTCAGGGGGCTTCTATGGCTACACCTTC.